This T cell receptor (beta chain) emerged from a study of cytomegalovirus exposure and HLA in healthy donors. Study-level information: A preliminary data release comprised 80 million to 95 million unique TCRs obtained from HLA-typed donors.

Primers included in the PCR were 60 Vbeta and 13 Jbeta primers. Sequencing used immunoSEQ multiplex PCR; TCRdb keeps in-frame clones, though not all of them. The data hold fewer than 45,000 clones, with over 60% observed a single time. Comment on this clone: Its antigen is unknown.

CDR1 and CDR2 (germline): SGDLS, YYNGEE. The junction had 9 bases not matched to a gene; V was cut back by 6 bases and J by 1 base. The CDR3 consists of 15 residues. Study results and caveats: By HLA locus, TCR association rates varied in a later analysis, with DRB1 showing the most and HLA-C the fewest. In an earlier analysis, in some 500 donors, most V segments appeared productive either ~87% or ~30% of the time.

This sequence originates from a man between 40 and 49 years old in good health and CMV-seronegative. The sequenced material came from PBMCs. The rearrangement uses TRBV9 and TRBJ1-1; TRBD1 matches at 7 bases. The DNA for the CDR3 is TGTGCCAGCAACAAAGGGGGGACAGAGAACACTGAAGCTTTCTTT. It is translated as CASNKGGTENTEAFF.